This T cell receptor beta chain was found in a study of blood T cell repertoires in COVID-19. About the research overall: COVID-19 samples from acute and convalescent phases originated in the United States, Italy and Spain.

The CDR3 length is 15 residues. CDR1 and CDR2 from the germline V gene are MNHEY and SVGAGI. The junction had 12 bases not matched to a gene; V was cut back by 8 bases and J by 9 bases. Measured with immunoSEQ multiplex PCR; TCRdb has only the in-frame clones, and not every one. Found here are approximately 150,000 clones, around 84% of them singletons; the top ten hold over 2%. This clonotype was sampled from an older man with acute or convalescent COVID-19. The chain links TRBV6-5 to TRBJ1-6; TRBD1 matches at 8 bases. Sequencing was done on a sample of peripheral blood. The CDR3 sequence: CASLPLAGGSSPLHF. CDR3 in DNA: TGTGCCAGCCTCCCTTTGGCAGGGGGCAGTTCACCCCTCCACTTT.